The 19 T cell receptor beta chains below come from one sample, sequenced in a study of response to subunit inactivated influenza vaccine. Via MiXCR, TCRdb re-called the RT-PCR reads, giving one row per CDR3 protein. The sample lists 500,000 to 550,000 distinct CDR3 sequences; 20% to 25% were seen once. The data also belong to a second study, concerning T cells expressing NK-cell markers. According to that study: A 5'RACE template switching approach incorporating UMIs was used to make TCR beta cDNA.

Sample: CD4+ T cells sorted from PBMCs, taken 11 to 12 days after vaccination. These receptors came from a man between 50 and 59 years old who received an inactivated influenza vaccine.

CDR3 sequence reads: CASSLSLSGANVLTF. The CDR3 region has the DNA TGTGCCAGCAGCTTATCCCTCTCTGGGGCCAACGTCCTGACTTTC. The V gene is TRBV5-6, the J gene TRBJ2-6; D is uncertain. The CDR3 covers 15 residues. Deletions cut 2 bases from V and 0 bases from J, with 6 bases between. The germline CDR1 and CDR2 sequences are SGHDT and YYEEEE.

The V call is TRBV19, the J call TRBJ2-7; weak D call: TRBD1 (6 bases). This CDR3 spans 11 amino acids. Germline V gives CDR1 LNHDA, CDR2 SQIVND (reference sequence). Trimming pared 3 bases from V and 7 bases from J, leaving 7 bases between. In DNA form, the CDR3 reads TGTGCCAGTAGTATCGGGACAGAGCAGTACTTC. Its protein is CASSIGTEQYF.

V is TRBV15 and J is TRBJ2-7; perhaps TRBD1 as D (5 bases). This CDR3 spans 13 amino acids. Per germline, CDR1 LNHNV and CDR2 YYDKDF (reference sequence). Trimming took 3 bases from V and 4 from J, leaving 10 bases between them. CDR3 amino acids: CATSRPTGYEQYF. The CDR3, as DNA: TGTGCCACCAGCAGGCCCACAGGATACGAGCAGTACTTC.

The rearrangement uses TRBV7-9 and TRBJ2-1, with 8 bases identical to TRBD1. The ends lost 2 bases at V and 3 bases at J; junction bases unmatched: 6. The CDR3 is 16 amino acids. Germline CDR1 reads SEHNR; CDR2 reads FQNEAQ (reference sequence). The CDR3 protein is CASSLLPTGVYNEQFF. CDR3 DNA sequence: TGTGCCAGCAGCTTATTACCGACAGGGGTCTACAATGAGCAGTTCTTC.

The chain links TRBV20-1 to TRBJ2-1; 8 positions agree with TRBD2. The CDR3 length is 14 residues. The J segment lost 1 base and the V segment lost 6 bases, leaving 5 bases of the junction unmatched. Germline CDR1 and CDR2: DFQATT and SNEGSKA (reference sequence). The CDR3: CSALSGSSYNEQFF. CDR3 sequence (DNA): TGCAGTGCACTGAGCGGGAGTTCCTACAATGAGCAGTTCTTC.

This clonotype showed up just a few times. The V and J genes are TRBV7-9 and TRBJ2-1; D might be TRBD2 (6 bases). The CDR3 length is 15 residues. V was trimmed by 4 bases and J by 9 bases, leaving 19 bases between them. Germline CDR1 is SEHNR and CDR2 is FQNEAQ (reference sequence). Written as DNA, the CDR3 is TGTGCCAGCAGCTCAACTTTGGGGGGAGGTCTTGAGCAGTTCTTC. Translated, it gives CASSSTLGGGLEQFF.

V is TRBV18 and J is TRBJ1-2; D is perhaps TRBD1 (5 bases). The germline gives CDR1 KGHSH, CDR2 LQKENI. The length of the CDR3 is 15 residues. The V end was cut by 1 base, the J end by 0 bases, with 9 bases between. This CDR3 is CASSPQQGTNYGYTF. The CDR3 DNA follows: TGTGCCAGCTCACCACAGCAGGGTACTAACTATGGCTACACCTTC.

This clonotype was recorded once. The CDR3 sequence is CASSPLDRRAEQYF. CDR3 DNA: TGTGCCAGCAGTCCCCTCGATCGGCGGGCCGAGCAGTACTTC. The chain joins TRBV7-2 to TRBJ2-7, with a tentative D call TRBD2 (5 bases). Per the germline V gene, CDR1 is SGHTA and CDR2 is FQGNSA. The CDR3 extends over 14 amino acids. V was pared by 6 bases and J by 6 bases, with 18 bases between. Full variable domain (missing parts from reference TRBV7-2 and TRBJ2-7): GAGVSQSPSNKVTEKGKDVELRCDPISGHTALYWYRQSLGQGLEFLIYFQGNSAPDKSGLPSDRFSAERTGGSVSTLTIQRTQQEDSAVYLCASSPLDRRAEQYFGPGTRLTVT.

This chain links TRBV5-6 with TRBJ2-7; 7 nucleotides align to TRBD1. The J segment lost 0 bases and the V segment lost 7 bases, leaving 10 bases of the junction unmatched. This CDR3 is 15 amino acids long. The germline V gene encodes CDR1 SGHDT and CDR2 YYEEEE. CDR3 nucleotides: TGTGCCAGCGCTACGGGACAGCTTACCTCCTACGAGCAGTACTTC. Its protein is CASATGQLTSYEQYF.

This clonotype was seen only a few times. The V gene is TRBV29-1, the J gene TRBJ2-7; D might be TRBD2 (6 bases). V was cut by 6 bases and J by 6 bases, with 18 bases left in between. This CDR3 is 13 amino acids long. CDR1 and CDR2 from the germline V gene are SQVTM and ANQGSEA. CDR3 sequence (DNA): TGCAGCGTCGTAGGGAGGAGGGATAGCGAGCAGTACTTC. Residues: CSVVGRRDSEQYF.

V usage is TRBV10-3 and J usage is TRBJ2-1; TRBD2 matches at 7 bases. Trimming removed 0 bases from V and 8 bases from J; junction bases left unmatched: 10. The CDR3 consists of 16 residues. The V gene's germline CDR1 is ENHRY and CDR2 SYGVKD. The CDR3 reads CAISESSGLGPHEQFF. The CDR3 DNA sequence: TGTGCCATCAGTGAGTCGTCAGGACTAGGGCCCCATGAGCAGTTCTTC.

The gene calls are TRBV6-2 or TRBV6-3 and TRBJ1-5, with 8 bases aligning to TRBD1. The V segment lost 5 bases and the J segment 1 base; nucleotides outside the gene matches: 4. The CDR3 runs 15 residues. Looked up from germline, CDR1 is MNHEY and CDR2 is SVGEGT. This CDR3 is CASSRQGTSNQPQHF. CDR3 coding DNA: TGTGCCAGCAGTAGACAGGGGACCAGCAATCAGCCCCAGCATTTT.

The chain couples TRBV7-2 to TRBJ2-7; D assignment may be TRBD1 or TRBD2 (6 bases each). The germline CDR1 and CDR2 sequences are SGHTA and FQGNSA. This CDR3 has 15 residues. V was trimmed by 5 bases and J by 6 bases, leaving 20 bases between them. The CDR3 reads CASSPSGARLGEQYF. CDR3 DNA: TGTGCCAGCAGCCCCTCGGGGGCCAGACTAGGCGAGCAGTACTTC.

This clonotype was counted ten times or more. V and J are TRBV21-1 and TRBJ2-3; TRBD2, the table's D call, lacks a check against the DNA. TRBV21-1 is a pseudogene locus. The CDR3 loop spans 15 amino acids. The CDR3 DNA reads TGTGCCAGCAGCAAAGCGGGGGAGTGCACAGATACGCAGTATTTT. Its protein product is CASSKAGECTDTQYF.

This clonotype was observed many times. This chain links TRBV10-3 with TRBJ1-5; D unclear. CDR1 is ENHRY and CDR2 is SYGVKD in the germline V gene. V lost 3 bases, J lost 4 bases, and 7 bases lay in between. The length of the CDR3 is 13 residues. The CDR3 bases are TGTGCCATCAGTGATTCCGGGAATCAGCCCCAGCATTTT. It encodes CAISDSGNQPQHF.

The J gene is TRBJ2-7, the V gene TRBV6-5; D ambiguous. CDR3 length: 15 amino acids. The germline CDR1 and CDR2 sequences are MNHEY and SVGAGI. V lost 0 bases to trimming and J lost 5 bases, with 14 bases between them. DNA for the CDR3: TGTGCCAGCAGTTACTCGATGGCTCAGAGCCACGAGCAGTACTTC. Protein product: CASSYSMAQSHEQYF.

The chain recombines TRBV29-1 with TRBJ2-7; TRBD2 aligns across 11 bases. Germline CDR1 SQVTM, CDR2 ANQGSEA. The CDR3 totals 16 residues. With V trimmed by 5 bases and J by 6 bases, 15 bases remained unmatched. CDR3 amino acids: CSVTRPTSGSSVEQYF. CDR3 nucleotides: TGCAGCGTTACCCGCCCCACTAGCGGGAGCAGTGTCGAGCAGTACTTC.

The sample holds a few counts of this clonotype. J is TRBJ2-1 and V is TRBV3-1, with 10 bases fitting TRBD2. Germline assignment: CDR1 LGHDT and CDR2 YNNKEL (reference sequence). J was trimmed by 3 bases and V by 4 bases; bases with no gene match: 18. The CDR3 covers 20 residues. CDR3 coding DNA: TGTGCCAGCAGCCCCTCAAGGGTGGTAGCGGGAGGAGGGGACTACAATGAGCAGTTCTTC. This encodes CASSPSRVVAGGGDYNEQFF.

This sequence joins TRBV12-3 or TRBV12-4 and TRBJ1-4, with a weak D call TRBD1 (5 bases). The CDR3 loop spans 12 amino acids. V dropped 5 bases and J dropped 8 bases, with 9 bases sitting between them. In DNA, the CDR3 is TGTGCCAGCAGTACACAGGAAGAAAAACTGTTTTTT. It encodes CASSTQEEKLFF.